Reported below is one TCR beta chain. This CDR3 has 15 residues. The V segment lost 3 bases and the J segment 6 bases; nucleotides outside the gene matches: 6. Germline loops: CDR1 LNHDA, CDR2 SQIVND (reference sequence). The data derive from a study of shared clonotypes between healthy human individuals. Produced via immunoSEQ multiplex PCR; TCRdb's table is partial and in-frame only. The sample carries around 610,000 clones, 95% to 96% recorded once. Naive CD8 cells were CD45RO-negative, positively selected for CCR7, excluding terminally differentiated effector memory CD45RA+ cells. The sample consisted of naive CD8+ T cells sorted from blood. The gene calls are TRBV19 and TRBJ2-3; 10 nucleotides line up with TRBD2. This TCR came from a woman aged 25 to 45 in good health. For the CDR3, the DNA is TGTGCCAGTAGTATCGCCCTAGCGGGAGACGATACGCAGTATTTT. Its protein is CASSIALAGDDTQYF.